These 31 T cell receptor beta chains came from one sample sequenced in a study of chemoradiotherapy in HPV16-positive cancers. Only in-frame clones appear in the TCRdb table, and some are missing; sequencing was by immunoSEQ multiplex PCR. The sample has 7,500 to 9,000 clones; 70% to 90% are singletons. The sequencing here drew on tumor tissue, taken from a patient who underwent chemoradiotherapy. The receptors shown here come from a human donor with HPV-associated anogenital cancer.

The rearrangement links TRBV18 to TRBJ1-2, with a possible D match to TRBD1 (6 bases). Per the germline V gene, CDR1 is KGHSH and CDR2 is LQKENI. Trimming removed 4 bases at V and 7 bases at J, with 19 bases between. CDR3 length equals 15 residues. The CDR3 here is CASSHEGGTAIGYTF. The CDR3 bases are TGTGCCAGCTCACACGAGGGGGGCACCGCTATTGGCTACACCTTC.

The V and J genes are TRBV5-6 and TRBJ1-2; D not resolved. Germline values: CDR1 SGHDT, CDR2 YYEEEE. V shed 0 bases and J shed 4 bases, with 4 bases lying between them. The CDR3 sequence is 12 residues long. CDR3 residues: CASSLGSYGYTF. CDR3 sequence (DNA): TGTGCCAGCAGCTTGGGTAGCTATGGCTACACCTTC.

The CDR3 DNA reads as TGTGCCAGCAGCTTAGTCGGGGGCCCGGCCTCCGAGCAGTACGTC. Protein sequence: CASSLVGGPASEQYV. The chain combines TRBV11-2 with TRBJ2-7; either TRBD1 or TRBD2 may fit D (6 bases each). The CDR3 spans 15 residues. V lost 1 base to trimming and J lost 6 bases, with 16 bases between them. Germline-derived CDR1 and CDR2 are SGHAT and FQNNGV.

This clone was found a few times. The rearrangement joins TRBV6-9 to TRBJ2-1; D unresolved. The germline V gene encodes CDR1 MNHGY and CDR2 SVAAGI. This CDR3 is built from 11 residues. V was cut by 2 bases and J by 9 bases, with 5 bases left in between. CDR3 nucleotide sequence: TGTGCCAGCAGTTATAACGGTGAGCAGTTCTTC. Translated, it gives CASSYNGEQFF.

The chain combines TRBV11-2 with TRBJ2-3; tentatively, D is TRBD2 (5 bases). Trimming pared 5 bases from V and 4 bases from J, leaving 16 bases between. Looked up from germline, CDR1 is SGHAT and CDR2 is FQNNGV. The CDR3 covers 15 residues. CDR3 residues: CASSPYTGNADTQYF. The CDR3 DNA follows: TGTGCCAGCAGCCCGTATACGGGGAACGCAGATACGCAGTATTTT.

The CDR3 protein is CASSAWREVGEQYF. As DNA, the CDR3 is TGTGCCAGCAGCGCGTGGCGGGAGGTGGGGGAGCAGTACTTC. The J gene is TRBJ2-7, the V gene TRBV7-9; TRBD2 agrees at 8 bases. Germline values: CDR1 SEHNR, CDR2 FQNEAQ (reference sequence). V dropped 5 bases and J dropped 7; count of bases not matched to a gene: 10. CDR3 length: 14 residues.

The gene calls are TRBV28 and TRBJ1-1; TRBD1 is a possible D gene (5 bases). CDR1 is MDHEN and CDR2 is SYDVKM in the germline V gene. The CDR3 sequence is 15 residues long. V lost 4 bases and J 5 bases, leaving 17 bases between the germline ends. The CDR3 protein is CASSSPGPPGTEAFF. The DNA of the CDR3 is TGTGCCAGCAGTTCTCCGGGGCCCCCTGGGACTGAAGCTTTCTTT.

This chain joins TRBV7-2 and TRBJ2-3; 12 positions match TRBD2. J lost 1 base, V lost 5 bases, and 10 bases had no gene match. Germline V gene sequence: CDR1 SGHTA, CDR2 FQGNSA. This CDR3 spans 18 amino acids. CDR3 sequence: CASSPQASGGAGTDTQYF. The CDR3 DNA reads TGTGCCAGCAGCCCCCAGGCTAGCGGGGGGGCCGGCACAGATACGCAGTATTTT.

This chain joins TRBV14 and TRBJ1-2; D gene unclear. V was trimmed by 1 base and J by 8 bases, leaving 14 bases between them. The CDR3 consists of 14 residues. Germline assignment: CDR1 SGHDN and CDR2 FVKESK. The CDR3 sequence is CASSQVGPTGGYTF. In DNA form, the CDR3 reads TGTGCCAGCAGCCAAGTTGGGCCCACGGGGGGCTACACCTTC.

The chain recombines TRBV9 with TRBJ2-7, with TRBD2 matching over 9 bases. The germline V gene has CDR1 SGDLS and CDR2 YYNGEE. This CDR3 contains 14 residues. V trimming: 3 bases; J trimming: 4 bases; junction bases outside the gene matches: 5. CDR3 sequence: CASSAGLAPYEQYF. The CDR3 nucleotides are TGTGCCAGCAGCGCGGGACTAGCCCCGTACGAGCAGTACTTC.

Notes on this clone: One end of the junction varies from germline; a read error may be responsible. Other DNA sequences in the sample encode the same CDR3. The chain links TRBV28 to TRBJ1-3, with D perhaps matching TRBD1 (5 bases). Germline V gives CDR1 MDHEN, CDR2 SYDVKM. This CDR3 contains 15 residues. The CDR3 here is CASSRGTSSGNTIYF. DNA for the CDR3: TGCGCCAGCAGTCGAGGGACGAGCTCTGGAAACACCATATATTTT.

The CDR3 bases are TGTGCCAGCAGCTTGAGGACTAGCGGGAGTAACGAGCAGTACTTC. Translating gives CASSLRTSGSNEQYF. This sequence joins TRBV7-9 and TRBJ2-7, with 13 bases that match TRBD2. CDR1 is SEHNR, CDR2 FQNEAQ, per germline (reference sequence). V lost 3 bases and J lost 5; bases outside the gene matches: 4. CDR3 length: 15 residues.

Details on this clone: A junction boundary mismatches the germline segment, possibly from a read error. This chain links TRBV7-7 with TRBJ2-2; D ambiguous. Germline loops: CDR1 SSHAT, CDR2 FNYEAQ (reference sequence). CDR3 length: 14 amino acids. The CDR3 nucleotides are TGTGCTAGCAGCTTAAGGGTTGGCACCGGGGAGCTGTTTTTT. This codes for CASSLRVGTGELFF.

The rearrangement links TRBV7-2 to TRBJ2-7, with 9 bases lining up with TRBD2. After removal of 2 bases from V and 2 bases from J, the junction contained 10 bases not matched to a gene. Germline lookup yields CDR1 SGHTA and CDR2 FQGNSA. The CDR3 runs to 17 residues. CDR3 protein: CASSLRVGLATAYEQYV. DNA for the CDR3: TGTGCCAGCAGCTTAAGGGTGGGACTAGCAACAGCCTACGAGCAGTACGTC.

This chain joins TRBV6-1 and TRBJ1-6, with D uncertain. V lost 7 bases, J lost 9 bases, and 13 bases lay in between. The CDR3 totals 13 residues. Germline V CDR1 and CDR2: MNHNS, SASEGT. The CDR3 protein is CASIEKITSPLHF. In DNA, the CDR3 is TGTGCCAGCATTGAGAAAATTACTTCACCCCTCCACTTT.

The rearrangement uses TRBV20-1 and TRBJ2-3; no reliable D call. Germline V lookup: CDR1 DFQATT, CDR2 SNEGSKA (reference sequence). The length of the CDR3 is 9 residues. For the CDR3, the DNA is TGCGGGATTTTGGATACGCAGTATTTT. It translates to CGILDTQYF.

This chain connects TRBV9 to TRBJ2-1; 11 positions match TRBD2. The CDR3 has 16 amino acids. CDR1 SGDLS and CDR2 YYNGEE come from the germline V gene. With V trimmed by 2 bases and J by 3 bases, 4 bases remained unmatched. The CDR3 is CASSVQTSGNYNEQFF. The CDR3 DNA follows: TGTGCCAGCAGCGTCCAGACTAGCGGGAACTACAATGAGCAGTTCTTC.

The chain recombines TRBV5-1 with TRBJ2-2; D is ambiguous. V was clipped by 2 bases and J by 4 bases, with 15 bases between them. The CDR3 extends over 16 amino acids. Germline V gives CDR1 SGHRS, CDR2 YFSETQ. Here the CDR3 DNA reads TGCGCCAGCAGCTTACAAAAGGGAAGTGGCACCGGGGAGCTGTTTTTT. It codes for CASSLQKGSGTGELFF.

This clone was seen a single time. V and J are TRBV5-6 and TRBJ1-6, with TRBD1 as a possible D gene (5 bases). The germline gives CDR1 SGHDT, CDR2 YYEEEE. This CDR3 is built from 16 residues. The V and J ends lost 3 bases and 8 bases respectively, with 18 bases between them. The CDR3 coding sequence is TGTGCCAGCAGCTCCAGAGGGAGGGGCTCCTATTCACCCCTCCACTTT. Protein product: CASSSRGRGSYSPLHF. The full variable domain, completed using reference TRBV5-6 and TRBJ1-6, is DAGVTQSPTHLIKTRGQQVTLRCSPKSGHDTVSWYQQALGQGPQFIFQYYEEEERQRGNFPDRFSGHQFPNYSSELNVNALLLGDSALYLCASSSRGRGSYSPLHFGNGTRLTVT.

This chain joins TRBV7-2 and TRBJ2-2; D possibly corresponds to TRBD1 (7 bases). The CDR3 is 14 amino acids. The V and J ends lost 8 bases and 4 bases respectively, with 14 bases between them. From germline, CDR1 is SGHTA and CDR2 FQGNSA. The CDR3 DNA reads TGTGCCAGCCGGAGGGGGCGAGGCACCGGGGAGCTGTTTTTT. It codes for CASRRGRGTGELFF.

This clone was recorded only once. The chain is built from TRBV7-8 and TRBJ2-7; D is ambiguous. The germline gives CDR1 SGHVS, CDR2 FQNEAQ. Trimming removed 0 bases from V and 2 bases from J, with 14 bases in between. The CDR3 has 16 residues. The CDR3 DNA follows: TGTGCCAGCAGCTTAGCGCTCCGCCCTACCGCCTACGAGCAGTACGTC. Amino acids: CASSLALRPTAYEQYV.

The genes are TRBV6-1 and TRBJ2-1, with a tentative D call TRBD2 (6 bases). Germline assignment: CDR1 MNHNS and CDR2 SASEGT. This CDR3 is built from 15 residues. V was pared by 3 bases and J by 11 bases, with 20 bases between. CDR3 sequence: CASSDQGLPPTQQFF. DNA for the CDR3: TGTGCCAGCAGTGACCAAGGACTACCTCCAACCCAGCAGTTCTTC.

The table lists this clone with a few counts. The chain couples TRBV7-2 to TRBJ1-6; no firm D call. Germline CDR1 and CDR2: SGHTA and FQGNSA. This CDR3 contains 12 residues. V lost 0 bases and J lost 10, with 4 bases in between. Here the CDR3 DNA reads TGTGCCAGCAGCTTAGCTCCATCACCCCTCCACTTT. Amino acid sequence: CASSLAPSPLHF.

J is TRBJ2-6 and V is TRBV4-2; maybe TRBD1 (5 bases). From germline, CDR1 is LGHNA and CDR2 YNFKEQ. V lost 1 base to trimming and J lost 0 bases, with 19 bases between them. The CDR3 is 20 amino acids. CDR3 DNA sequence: TGTGCCAGCAGCCAAGTAGAGTCCTCCTGGGGCCTCTCTGGGGCCAACGTCCTGACTTTC. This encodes CASSQVESSWGLSGANVLTF.

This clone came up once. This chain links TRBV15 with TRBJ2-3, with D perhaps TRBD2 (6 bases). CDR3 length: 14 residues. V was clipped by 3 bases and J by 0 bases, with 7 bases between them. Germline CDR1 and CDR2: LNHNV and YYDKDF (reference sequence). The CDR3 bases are TGTGCCACCAGCAGGAGCGGGAGCACAGATACGCAGTATTTT. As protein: CATSRSGSTDTQYF.

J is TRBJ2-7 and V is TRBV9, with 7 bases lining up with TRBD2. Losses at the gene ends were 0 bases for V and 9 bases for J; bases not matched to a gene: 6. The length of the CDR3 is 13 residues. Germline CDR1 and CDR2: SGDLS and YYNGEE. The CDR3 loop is CASSVGEGAAQYF. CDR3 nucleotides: TGTGCCAGCAGCGTAGGGGAGGGAGCGGCGCAGTACTTC.

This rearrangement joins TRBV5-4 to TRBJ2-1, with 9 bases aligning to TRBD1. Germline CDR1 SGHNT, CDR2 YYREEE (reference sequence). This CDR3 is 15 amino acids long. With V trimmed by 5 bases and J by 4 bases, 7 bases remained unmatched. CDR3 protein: CASSSGQGIYNEQFF. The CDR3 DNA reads TGTGCCAGCAGTTCTGGACAGGGGATATACAATGAGCAGTTCTTC.

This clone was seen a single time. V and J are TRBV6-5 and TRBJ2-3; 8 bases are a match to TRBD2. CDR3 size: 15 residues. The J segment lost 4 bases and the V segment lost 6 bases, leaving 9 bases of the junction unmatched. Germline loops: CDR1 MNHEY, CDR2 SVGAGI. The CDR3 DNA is TGTGCCAGCAGGTCCTTAGCGGGGTGGGCAGATACGCAGTATTTT. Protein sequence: CASRSLAGWADTQYF.

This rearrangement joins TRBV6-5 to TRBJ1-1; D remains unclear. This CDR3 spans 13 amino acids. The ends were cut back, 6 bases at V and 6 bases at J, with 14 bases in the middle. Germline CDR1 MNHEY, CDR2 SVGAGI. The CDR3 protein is CASSPARRAEAFF. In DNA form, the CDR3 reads TGTGCCAGCAGCCCCGCGCGTCGAGCTGAAGCTTTCTTT.

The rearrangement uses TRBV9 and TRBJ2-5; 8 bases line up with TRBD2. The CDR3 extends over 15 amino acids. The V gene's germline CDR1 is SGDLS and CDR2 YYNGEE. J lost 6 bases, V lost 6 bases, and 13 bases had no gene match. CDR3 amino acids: CASTVGGLAPQTQYF. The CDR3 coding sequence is TGTGCCAGCACGGTCGGAGGACTAGCTCCGCAGACCCAGTACTTC. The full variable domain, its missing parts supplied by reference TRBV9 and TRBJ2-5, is DSGVTQTPKHLITATGQRVTLRCSPRSGDLSVYWYQQSLDQGLQFLIQYYNGEERAKGNILERFSAQQFPDLHSELNLSSLELGDSALYFCASTVGGLAPQTQYFGPGTRLLVL.

CDR3 in DNA: TGTGCCAGCAGTGCCCGTAAAGCGAACACCGGGGAGCTGTTTTTT. This gives the protein CASSARKANTGELFF. The chain links TRBV2 to TRBJ2-2; unclear D gene. Between the trimmed V and J ends, which lost 4 bases and 0 bases, there was a span of 9 bases. The CDR3 contains 15 residues. The germline gives CDR1 SNHLY, CDR2 FYNNEI.